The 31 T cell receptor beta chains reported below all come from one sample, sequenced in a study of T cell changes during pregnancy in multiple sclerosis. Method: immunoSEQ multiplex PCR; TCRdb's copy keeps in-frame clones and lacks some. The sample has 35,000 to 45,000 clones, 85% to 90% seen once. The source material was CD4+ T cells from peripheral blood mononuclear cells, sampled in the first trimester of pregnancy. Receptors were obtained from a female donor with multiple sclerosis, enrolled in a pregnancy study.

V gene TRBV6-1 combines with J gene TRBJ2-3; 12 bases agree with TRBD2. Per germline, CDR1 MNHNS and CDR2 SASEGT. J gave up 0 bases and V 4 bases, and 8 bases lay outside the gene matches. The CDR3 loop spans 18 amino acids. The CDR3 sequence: CASSATRTSGKSTDTQYF. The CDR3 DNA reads TGTGCCAGCAGTGCCACTCGGACTAGCGGGAAAAGCACAGATACGCAGTATTTT.

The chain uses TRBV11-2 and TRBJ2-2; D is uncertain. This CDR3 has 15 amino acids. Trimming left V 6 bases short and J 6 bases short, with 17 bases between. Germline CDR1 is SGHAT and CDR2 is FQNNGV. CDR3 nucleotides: TGTGCCAGCAGAACGGAACTACTGGGTCCCGGGGAGCTGTTTTTT. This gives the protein CASRTELLGPGELFF.

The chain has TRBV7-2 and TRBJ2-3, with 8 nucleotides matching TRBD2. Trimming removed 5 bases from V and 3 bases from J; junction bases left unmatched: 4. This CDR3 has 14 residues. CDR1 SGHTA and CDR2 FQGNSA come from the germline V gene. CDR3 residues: CASSRGLATDTQYF. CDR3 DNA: TGTGCCAGCAGCCGAGGACTAGCTACAGATACGCAGTATTTT.

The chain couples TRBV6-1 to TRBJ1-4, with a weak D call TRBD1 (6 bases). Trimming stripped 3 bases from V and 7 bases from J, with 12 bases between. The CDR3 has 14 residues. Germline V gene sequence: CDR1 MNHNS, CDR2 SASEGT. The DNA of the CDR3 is TGTGCCAGCAGTGACCCCAGAGGGGGTGAAAAACTGTTTTTT. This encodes CASSDPRGGEKLFF.

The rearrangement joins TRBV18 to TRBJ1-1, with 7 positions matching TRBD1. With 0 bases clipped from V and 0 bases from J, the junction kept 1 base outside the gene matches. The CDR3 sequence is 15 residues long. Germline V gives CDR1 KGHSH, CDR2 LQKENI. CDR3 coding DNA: TGTGCCAGCTCACCACCGGGACAGTTGAACACTGAAGCTTTCTTT. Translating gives CASSPPGQLNTEAFF.

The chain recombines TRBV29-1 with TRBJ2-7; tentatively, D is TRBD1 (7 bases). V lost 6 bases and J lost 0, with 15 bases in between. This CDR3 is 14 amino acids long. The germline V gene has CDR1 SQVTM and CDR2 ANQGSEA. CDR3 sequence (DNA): TGCAGCGTCTCGGCAGGGGGGACCTCCTACGAGCAGTACTTC. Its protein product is CSVSAGGTSYEQYF.

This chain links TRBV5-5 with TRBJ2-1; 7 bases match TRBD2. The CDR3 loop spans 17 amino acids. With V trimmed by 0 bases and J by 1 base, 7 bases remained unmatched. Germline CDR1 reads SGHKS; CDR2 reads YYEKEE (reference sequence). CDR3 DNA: TGTGCCAGCAGCTTGGGGGTGGGGGGGTCATCCTACAATGAGCAGTTCTTC. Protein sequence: CASSLGVGGSSYNEQFF.

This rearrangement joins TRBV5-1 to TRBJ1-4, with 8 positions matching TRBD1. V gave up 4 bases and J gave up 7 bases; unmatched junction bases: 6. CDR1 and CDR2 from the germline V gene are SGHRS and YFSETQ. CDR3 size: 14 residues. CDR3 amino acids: CASSGQGAGEKLFF. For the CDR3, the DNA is TGCGCCAGCAGCGGGCAGGGGGCGGGTGAAAAACTGTTTTTT.

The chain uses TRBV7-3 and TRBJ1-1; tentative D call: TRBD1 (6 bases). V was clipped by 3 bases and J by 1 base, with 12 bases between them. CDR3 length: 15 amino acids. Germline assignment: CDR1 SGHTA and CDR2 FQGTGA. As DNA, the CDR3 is TGTGCCAGCAGCTTTCAGGGAGGGGGGAACACTGAAGCTTTCTTT. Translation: CASSFQGGGNTEAFF.

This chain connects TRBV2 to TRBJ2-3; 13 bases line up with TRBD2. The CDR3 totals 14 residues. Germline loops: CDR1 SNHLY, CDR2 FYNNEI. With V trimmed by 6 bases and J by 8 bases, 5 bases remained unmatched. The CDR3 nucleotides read TGTGCCAGCAGCGCCGGGACTAGCGGGACTACGCAGTATTTT. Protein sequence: CASSAGTSGTTQYF.

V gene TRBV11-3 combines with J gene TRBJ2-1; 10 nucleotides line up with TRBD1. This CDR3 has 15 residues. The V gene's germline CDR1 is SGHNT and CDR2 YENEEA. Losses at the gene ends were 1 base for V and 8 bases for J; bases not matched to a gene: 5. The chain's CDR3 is CASSLGQGAVDEQFF. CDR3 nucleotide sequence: TGTGCCAGCAGCTTAGGACAGGGGGCGGTTGATGAGCAGTTCTTC. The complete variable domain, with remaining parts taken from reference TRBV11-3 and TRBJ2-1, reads EAGVVQSPRYKIIEKKQPVAFWCNPISGHNTLYWYLQNLGQGPELLIRYENEEAVDDSQLPKDRFSAERLKGVDSTLKIQPAELGDSAVYLCASSLGQGAVDEQFFGPGTRLTVL.

The CDR3 nucleotides read TGCGCCAGCAGCTTGGGGACTAACCGCGAGACCCAGTACTTC. Amino acid sequence: CASSLGTNRETQYF. The chain links TRBV5-1 to TRBJ2-5, with D tentatively TRBD2 (6 bases). Germline V gene lookup returns CDR1 SGHRS and CDR2 YFSETQ. V gave up 0 bases and J gave up 5 bases, with 11 bases separating them. The CDR3 is made up of 14 amino acids. Supplemented by reference TRBV5-1 and TRBJ2-5, the full variable domain reads KAGVTQTPRYLIKTRGQQVTLSCSPISGHRSVSWYQQTPGQGLQFLFEYFSETQRNKGNFPGRFSGRQFSNSRSEMNVSTLELGDSALYLCASSLGTNRETQYFGPGTRLLVL.

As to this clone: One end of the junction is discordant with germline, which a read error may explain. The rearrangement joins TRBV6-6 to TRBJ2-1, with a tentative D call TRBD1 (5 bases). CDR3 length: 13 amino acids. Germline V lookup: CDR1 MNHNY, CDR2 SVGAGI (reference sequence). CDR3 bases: TGTGCCAGCAGCCCCCCTAGTGGGGCATCCCGAGTCTTC. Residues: CASSPPSGASRVF.

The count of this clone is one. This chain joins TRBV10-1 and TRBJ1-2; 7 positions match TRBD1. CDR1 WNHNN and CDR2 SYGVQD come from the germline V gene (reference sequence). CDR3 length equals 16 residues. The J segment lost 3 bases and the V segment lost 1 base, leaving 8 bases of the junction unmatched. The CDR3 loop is CASSEWRGRLDYGYTF. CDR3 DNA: TGCGCCAGCAGTGAGTGGAGGGGGCGCCTAGACTATGGCTACACCTTC.

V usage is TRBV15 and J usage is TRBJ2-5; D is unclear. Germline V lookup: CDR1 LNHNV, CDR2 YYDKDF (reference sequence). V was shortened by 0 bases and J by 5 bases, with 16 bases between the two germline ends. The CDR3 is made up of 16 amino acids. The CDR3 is CATSREPSPGGETQYF. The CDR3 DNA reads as TGTGCCACCAGCAGAGAGCCCAGCCCAGGTGGGGAGACCCAGTACTTC.

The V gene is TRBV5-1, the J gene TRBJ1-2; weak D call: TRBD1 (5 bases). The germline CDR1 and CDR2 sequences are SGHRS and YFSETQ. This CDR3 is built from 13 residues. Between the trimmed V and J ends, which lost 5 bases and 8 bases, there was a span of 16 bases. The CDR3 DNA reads TGCGCCAGCAGTTCCGTGGGGCCAGGCGGCTACACCTTC. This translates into CASSSVGPGGYTF.

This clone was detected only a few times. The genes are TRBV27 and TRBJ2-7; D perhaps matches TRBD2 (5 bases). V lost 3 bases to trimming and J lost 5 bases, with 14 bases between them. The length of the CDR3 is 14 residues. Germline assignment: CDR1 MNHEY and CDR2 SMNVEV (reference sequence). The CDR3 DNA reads TGTGCCAGCAGTTTCTTAGGGAGCTTCGACGAGCAGTACTTC. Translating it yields CASSFLGSFDEQYF.

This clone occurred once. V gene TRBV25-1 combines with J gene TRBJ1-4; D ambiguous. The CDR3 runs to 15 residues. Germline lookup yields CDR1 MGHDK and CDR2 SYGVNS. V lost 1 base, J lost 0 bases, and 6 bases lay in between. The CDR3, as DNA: TGTGCCAGCAGTGAATTCCGCGCAACTAATGAAAAACTGTTTTTT. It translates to CASSEFRATNEKLFF.

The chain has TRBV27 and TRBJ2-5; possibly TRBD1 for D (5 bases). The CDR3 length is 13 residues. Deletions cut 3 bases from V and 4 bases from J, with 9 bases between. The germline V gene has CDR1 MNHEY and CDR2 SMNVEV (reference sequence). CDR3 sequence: CASSFSRGETQYF. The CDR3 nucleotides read TGTGCCAGCAGTTTTTCTAGGGGAGAGACCCAGTACTTC.

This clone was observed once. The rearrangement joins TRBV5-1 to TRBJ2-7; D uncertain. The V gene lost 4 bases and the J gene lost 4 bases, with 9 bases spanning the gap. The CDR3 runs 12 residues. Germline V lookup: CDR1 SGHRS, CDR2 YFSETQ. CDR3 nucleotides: TGCGCCAGCAGCGCCAGATTTTACGAGCAGTACTTC. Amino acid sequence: CASSARFYEQYF.

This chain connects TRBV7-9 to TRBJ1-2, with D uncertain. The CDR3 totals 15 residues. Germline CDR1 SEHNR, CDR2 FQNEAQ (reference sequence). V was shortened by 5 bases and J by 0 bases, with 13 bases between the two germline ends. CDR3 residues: CASSPLVVTNYGYTF. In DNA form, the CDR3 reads TGTGCCAGCAGCCCGCTTGTAGTCACTAACTATGGCTACACCTTC.

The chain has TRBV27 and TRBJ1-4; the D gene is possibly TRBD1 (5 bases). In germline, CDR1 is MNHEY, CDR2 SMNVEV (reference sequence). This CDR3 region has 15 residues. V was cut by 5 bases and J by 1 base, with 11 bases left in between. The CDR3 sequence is CASSPRQLTNEKLFF. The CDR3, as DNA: TGTGCCAGCAGTCCACGACAGCTAACTAATGAAAAACTGTTTTTT.

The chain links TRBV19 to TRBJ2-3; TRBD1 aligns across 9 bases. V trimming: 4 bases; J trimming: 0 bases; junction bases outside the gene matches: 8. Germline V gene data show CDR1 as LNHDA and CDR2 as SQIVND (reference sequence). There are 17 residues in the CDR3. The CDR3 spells CASSKGTGRTSTDTQYF. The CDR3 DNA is TGTGCCAGTAGTAAGGGGACAGGGAGGACTAGCACAGATACGCAGTATTTT.

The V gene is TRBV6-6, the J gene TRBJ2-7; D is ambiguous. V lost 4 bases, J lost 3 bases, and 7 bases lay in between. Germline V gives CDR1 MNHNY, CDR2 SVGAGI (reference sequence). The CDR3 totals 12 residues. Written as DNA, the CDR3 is TGTGCCAGCAGTTCCCCCCTCTACGAGCAGTACTTC. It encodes CASSSPLYEQYF.

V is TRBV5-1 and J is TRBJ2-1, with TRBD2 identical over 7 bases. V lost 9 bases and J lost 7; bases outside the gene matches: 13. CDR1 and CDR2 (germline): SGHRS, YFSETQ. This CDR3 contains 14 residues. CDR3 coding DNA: TGCGCCACCCAAGGGTTAGCGGGTGCAAATGAGCAGTTCTTC. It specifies CATQGLAGANEQFF.

CDR3 sequence reads: CAARAVVPDTQYF. DNA of the CDR3: TGTGCCGCCAGGGCAGTAGTTCCTGATACGCAGTATTTT. The rearrangement joins TRBV28 to TRBJ2-3; D possibly corresponds to TRBD1 (5 bases). Trimming stripped 11 bases from V and 6 bases from J, with 18 bases between. Germline CDR1 is MDHEN and CDR2 is SYDVKM. This CDR3 has 13 amino acids.

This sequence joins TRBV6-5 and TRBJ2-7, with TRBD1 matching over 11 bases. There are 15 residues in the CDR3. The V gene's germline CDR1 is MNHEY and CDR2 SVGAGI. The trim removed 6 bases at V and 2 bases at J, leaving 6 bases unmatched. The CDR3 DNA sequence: TGTGCCAGCAGACGGACAGGGGGCGTTCCCTACGAGCAGTACTTC. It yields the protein CASRRTGGVPYEQYF.

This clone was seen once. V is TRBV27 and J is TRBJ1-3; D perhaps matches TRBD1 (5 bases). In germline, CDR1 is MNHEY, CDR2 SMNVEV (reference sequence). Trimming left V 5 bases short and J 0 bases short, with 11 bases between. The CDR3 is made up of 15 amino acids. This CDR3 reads CASSPHRSSGNTIYF. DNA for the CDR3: TGTGCCAGCAGTCCCCACAGGAGCTCTGGAAACACCATATATTTT.

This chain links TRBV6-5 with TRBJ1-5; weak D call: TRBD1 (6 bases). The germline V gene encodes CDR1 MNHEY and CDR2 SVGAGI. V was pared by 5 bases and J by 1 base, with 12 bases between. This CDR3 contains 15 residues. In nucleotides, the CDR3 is TGTGCCAGCAGTCCGGGACAAAGAAGCAATCAGCCCCAGCATTTT. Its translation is CASSPGQRSNQPQHF.

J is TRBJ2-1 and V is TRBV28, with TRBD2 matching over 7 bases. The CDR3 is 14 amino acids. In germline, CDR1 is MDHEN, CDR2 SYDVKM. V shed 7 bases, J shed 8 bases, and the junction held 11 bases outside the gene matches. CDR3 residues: CASTISGSDYEQFF. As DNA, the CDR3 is TGTGCCAGCACCATTAGCGGGTCGGATTATGAGCAGTTCTTC.

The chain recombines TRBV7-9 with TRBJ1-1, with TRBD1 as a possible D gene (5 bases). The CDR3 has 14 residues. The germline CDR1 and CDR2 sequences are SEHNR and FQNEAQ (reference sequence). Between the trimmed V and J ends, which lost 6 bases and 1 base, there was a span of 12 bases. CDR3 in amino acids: CASRRDGGNTEAFF. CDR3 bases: TGTGCCAGCAGAAGGGACGGGGGGAACACTGAAGCTTTCTTT.